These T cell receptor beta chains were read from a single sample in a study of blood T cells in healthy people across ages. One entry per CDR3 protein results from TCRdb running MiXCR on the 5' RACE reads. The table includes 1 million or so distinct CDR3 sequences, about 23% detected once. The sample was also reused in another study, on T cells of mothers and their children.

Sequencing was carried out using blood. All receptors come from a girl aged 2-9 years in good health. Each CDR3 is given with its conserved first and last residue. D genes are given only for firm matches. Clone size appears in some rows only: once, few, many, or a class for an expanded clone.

CDR3nt: TGTGCCAGCAGCTTAGATAGGGTAGCCAAAAACATTCAGTACTTC; CDR3aa: CASSLDRVAKNIQYF; j_gene: TRBJ2-4; v_gene: TRBV11-2; abundance: .; d_gene: .
CDR3nt: TGCGCCAGCAGCCAAGCTTCCACCTACCCGTCCTACGAGCAGTACTTC; CDR3aa: CASSQASTYPSYEQYF; j_gene: TRBJ2-7; v_gene: TRBV4-1; abundance: .; d_gene: .
CDR3nt: TGCAGCGTTGAAGCGAGACTAGCAGCCGATACGCAGTATTTT; CDR3aa: CSVEARLAADTQYF; j_gene: TRBJ2-3; v_gene: TRBV29-1; abundance: .; d_gene: TRBD2
CDR3nt: TGCAGTGCTCGACCCCCGGACAGGTCGGGGGAGACCCAGTACTTC; CDR3aa: CSARPPDRSGETQYF; j_gene: TRBJ2-5; v_gene: TRBV20-1; abundance: .; d_gene: TRBD1
CDR3nt: TGTGCCAGCAGTTGGACAGGGCGTAACTATGGCTACACCTTC; CDR3aa: CASSWTGRNYGYTF; j_gene: TRBJ1-2; v_gene: TRBV6-1; abundance: .; d_gene: TRBD1
CDR3nt: TGCGCCAGCAGCCAAGGGGCGGGCCGTTCCTACAATGGGCAGTTCTTC; CDR3aa: CASSQGAGRSYNGQFF; j_gene: TRBJ2-1; v_gene: TRBV4-1; abundance: few; d_gene: .
CDR3nt: TGTGCCAGCAGTGCGGACTACCGAGAGTACTTC; CDR3aa: CASSADYREYF; j_gene: TRBJ2-5; v_gene: TRBV12-3/TRBV12-4; abundance: many; d_gene: .
CDR3nt: TGTGCCAGCATTCCAGGGGGCACCGGCACAGATACGCAGTATTTT; CDR3aa: CASIPGGTGTDTQYF; j_gene: TRBJ2-3; v_gene: TRBV6-1; abundance: .; d_gene: TRBD1
CDR3nt: TGCGCCAGCAGCCAGTCCCGGGACAGGGGAGAGACCCAGTACTTC; CDR3aa: CASSQSRDRGETQYF; j_gene: TRBJ2-5; v_gene: TRBV4-3; abundance: .; d_gene: TRBD1
CDR3nt: TGCAGCGTTGACCGGGGACACGGTGGGACTGAAGCTTTCTTT; CDR3aa: CSVDRGHGGTEAFF; j_gene: TRBJ1-1; v_gene: TRBV29-1; abundance: .; d_gene: .
CDR3nt: TGTGCCAGCAGCAAAGCGGGAGCGGGGAATTACTATGAGCAGTTCTTC; CDR3aa: CASSKAGAGNYYEQFF; j_gene: TRBJ2-1; v_gene: TRBV21-1; abundance: few; d_gene: .
CDR3nt: TGTGCTAGTGGTTTTTGGACCGGTCGCGAGCAGTACTTC; CDR3aa: CASGFWTGREQYF; j_gene: TRBJ2-7; v_gene: TRBV12-5; abundance: few; d_gene: .
CDR3nt: TGTGCCACTCGGGACAGTTCCATCGAGCAGTACTTC; CDR3aa: CATRDSSIEQYF; j_gene: TRBJ2-7; v_gene: TRBV10-3; abundance: few; d_gene: TRBD1
CDR3nt: TGTGCCAGCAGCTTGCTTATATTCCAAGAGACCCAGTACTTC; CDR3aa: CASSLLIFQETQYF; j_gene: TRBJ2-5; v_gene: TRBV7-6; abundance: .; d_gene: .
CDR3nt: TGTGCCAGCGGGAATGGCGGGAGAGGGTACAATGAGCAGTTCTTC; CDR3aa: CASGNGGRGYNEQFF; j_gene: TRBJ2-1; v_gene: TRBV25-1; abundance: .; d_gene: TRBD2
CDR3nt: TGTGCCAGCAGCTCGACTAGCGGGAGGCACGATGAGCAGTTCTTC; CDR3aa: CASSSTSGRHDEQFF; j_gene: TRBJ2-1; v_gene: TRBV7-2; abundance: .; d_gene: TRBD2
CDR3nt: TGTGCCAGCAAAGCGGGACGGCTTGGCGAGCAGTACTTC; CDR3aa: CASKAGRLGEQYF; j_gene: TRBJ2-7; v_gene: TRBV12-3/TRBV12-4; abundance: once; d_gene: TRBD2
CDR3nt: TGTGCCACGAAAGGGGCGCCCAATTCACCCCTCCACTTT; CDR3aa: CATKGAPNSPLHF; j_gene: TRBJ1-6; v_gene: TRBV6-5; abundance: .; d_gene: .
CDR3nt: TGTGCCAGCAGTTTGAGGCTAGCGGAAAGCGGACACGGGGAGCTGTTTTTT; CDR3aa: CASSLRLAESGHGELFF; j_gene: TRBJ2-2; v_gene: TRBV12-3/TRBV12-4; abundance: .; d_gene: TRBD2
CDR3nt: TGCGCCAGCAGCTTGTCCTGGGGGACCCACCAAGAGACCCAGTACTTC; CDR3aa: CASSLSWGTHQETQYF; j_gene: TRBJ2-5; v_gene: TRBV5-1; abundance: few; d_gene: .
CDR3nt: TGCAGTGCCACCAGACAAGCTGCTGAAGCTTTCTTT; CDR3aa: CSATRQAAEAFF; j_gene: TRBJ1-1; v_gene: TRBV20-1; abundance: .; d_gene: .
CDR3nt: TGCGCCAGCAGCCAAGAGACCCTGGAACAGGACACAGATACGCAGTATTTT; CDR3aa: CASSQETLEQDTDTQYF; j_gene: TRBJ2-3; v_gene: TRBV4-3; abundance: .; d_gene: .
CDR3nt: TGTGCCAGCAGCAGGACCGGGACCGCCAGCTCTGGGGCCAACGTCCTGACTTTC; CDR3aa: CASSRTGTASSGANVLTF; j_gene: TRBJ2-6; v_gene: TRBV5-5; abundance: few; d_gene: .
CDR3nt: TGCGCCAGCAGCCAAGAGGAACAGGACGGAGAGACCCAGTGCTTC; CDR3aa: CASSQEEQDGETQCF; j_gene: TRBJ2-5; v_gene: TRBV4-3; abundance: few; d_gene: .
CDR3nt: TGTGCCAGCAGTCCAGCGGCCCACTATGGCTACACCTTC; CDR3aa: CASSPAAHYGYTF; j_gene: TRBJ1-2; v_gene: TRBV6-5; abundance: few; d_gene: .
CDR3nt: TGTGCCAGCCAGGGGGCCGGGGAGCTGTTTTTT; CDR3aa: CASQGAGELFF; j_gene: TRBJ2-2; v_gene: TRBV6-6; abundance: .; d_gene: TRBD1
CDR3nt: TGTGCCAGCAGCAAAGCGCAAACTAGCGGGAATCAAGAGACCCAGTACTTC; CDR3aa: CASSKAQTSGNQETQYF; j_gene: TRBJ2-5; v_gene: TRBV21-1; abundance: few; d_gene: .
CDR3nt: TGTGCCAGCAGAACCGCAGGGGTAGAGTGGTCACCCCTCCACTTT; CDR3aa: CASRTAGVEWSPLHF; j_gene: TRBJ1-6; v_gene: TRBV6-1; abundance: .; d_gene: .
CDR3nt: TGTGCCAGCAGTCGGACAGCTATCTACGAGCAGTACTTC; CDR3aa: CASSRTAIYEQYF; j_gene: TRBJ2-7; v_gene: TRBV6-2/TRBV6-3; abundance: few; d_gene: .
CDR3nt: TGTGCCACCAGCAGCGCGCGGGGGGATGGCTACACCTTC; CDR3aa: CATSSARGDGYTF; j_gene: TRBJ1-2; v_gene: TRBV15; abundance: few; d_gene: .
CDR3nt: TGTGCCAGCAGGTGGACAGGGGAGGATTCACCCCTCCACTTT; CDR3aa: CASRWTGEDSPLHF; j_gene: TRBJ1-6; v_gene: TRBV6-5; abundance: few; d_gene: TRBD1
CDR3nt: TGTGCCAGCAGCGTAGATTCCTGGGGCTCACAAAATGAGCAGTTCTTC; CDR3aa: CASSVDSWGSQNEQFF; j_gene: TRBJ2-1; v_gene: TRBV9; abundance: few; d_gene: .
CDR3nt: TGTGCCGGAAGTATTATCGCTCCCGAGGTCAATGAGCAGTTCTTC; CDR3aa: CAGSIIAPEVNEQFF; j_gene: TRBJ2-1; v_gene: TRBV7-9; abundance: few; d_gene: .
CDR3nt: TGTGCCACCAGCAGAGATCTCGCAGGGTACAATGAGCAGTTCTTC; CDR3aa: CATSRDLAGYNEQFF; j_gene: TRBJ2-1; v_gene: TRBV15; abundance: few; d_gene: .
CDR3nt: TGCGCCAGCACCGGGATGGGGGCCTACGAGCAGTACTTC; CDR3aa: CASTGMGAYEQYF; j_gene: TRBJ2-7; v_gene: TRBV5-1; abundance: .; d_gene: .
CDR3nt: TGTGCCAGCAGCTTTAGGGGGCCCCTTTACGAGCAGTACTTC; CDR3aa: CASSFRGPLYEQYF; j_gene: TRBJ2-7; v_gene: TRBV7-2; abundance: .; d_gene: TRBD1
CDR3nt: TGCGCCAGCAGCCAAGATTGGTCCAGGGGGCGTTACAATGAGCAGTTCTTC; CDR3aa: CASSQDWSRGRYNEQFF; j_gene: TRBJ2-1; v_gene: TRBV4-3; abundance: .; d_gene: TRBD1
CDR3nt: TGTGCCAGCAGTGCGGGGCAGGGGATGACAGATACGCAGTATTTT; CDR3aa: CASSAGQGMTDTQYF; j_gene: TRBJ2-3; v_gene: TRBV2; abundance: few; d_gene: .
CDR3nt: TGTGCCAGCTGCCCTTTTGCCAGCATCTTTGGGGCCAACGTCCTGACTTTC; CDR3aa: CASCPFASIFGANVLTF; j_gene: TRBJ2-6; v_gene: TRBV28; abundance: .; d_gene: .
CDR3nt: TGTGCCAGTAGTATAGCCCGGTATGGAGACTCTAATGAAAAACTGTTTTTT; CDR3aa: CASSIARYGDSNEKLFF; j_gene: TRBJ1-4; v_gene: TRBV19; abundance: .; d_gene: .
CDR3nt: TGTGCCAGCAGTTCGATACCCGCCCGACCCTATCCCCGTGGCTACACCTTC; CDR3aa: CASSSIPARPYPRGYTF; j_gene: TRBJ1-2; v_gene: TRBV27; abundance: few; d_gene: .
CDR3nt: TGCAGCGTTGAAGGTTTTGACTCCGAGCAGTACTTC; CDR3aa: CSVEGFDSEQYF; j_gene: TRBJ2-7; v_gene: TRBV29-1; abundance: few; d_gene: .
CDR3nt: TGTGCCAGCAGCTTAAACCGTAACAATGAGCAGTTCTTC; CDR3aa: CASSLNRNNEQFF; j_gene: TRBJ2-1; v_gene: TRBV7-3; abundance: .; d_gene: .
CDR3nt: TGTGCCACCAGCGGAGCTCAGACAACTAATGAAAAACTGTTTTTT; CDR3aa: CATSGAQTTNEKLFF; j_gene: TRBJ1-4; v_gene: TRBV15; abundance: few; d_gene: .
CDR3nt: TGCAGCGTTAAGGACCCGACAAACTATGGCTACACCTTC; CDR3aa: CSVKDPTNYGYTF; j_gene: TRBJ1-2; v_gene: TRBV29-1; abundance: .; d_gene: .
CDR3nt: TGTGCCAGCGAAAAATCAGTGTGGGAGACCCAGTACTTC; CDR3aa: CASEKSVWETQYF; j_gene: TRBJ2-5; v_gene: TRBV6-2/TRBV6-3; abundance: few; d_gene: .
CDR3nt: TGTGCCAGCAGGCTATCCGGGACGTACTCTGACAATGAGCAGTTCTTC; CDR3aa: CASRLSGTYSDNEQFF; j_gene: TRBJ2-1; v_gene: TRBV27; abundance: few; d_gene: .
CDR3nt: TGCGCCAGCAGCCAAGATAGACCAGGGGTCGGGGAGCAGTACTTC; CDR3aa: CASSQDRPGVGEQYF; j_gene: TRBJ2-5; v_gene: TRBV4-3; abundance: .; d_gene: .
CDR3nt: TGCAGTGCAAACAGACTAGCGGGAAAAAATGAGCAGTTCTTC; CDR3aa: CSANRLAGKNEQFF; j_gene: TRBJ2-1; v_gene: TRBV20-1; abundance: .; d_gene: TRBD2
CDR3nt: TGCAGCGTACGGATCAGGAATGAGCAGTTCTTC; CDR3aa: CSVRIRNEQFF; j_gene: TRBJ2-1; v_gene: TRBV29-1; abundance: .; d_gene: .
CDR3nt: TGCGCCAGCAGCCACCCCAGTATGGGAGAGTATGGCTACACCTTC; CDR3aa: CASSHPSMGEYGYTF; j_gene: TRBJ1-2; v_gene: TRBV4-3; abundance: .; d_gene: .